A single sample is the source of the 30 T cell receptor beta chains below, sequenced in a study of a mutant IDH1 vaccine in newly diagnosed glioma. Regarding time point: baseline, week 1 (first vaccination visit). The treatment: pre-vaccination baseline after standard-of-care therapy. Measured with immunoSEQ multiplex PCR; TCRdb has only the in-frame clones, and not every one. The sample gives about 92,000 clones, around four fifths of which show up once; 7% to 9% is in the top ten. Specimen: PBMCs, collected from a glioma patient treated with radiotherapy, temozolomide or both. Receptor source: a woman in her fifties or sixties with glioma.

This rearrangement joins TRBV30 to TRBJ2-7; D possibly matches TRBD1 or TRBD2 (5 bases each). The CDR3 runs 14 residues. Germline V gives CDR1 GTSNPN, CDR2 SVGIG (reference sequence). V shed 1 base and J shed 6 bases, with 16 bases lying between them. The CDR3 DNA reads as TGTGCCTGGAGTGCCCCGATACAGGAGGCCGAGCAGTACTTC. Translated, it gives CAWSAPIQEAEQYF.

The V call is TRBV10-2, the J call TRBJ1-1, with D perhaps TRBD1 (5 bases). The CDR3 covers 12 residues. V lost 6 bases to trimming and J lost 5 bases, with 10 bases between them. Per germline, CDR1 WSHSY and CDR2 SAAADI. CDR3 region: CASRDIGTEAFF. CDR3 nucleotides: TGCGCCAGCAGGGACATTGGGACTGAAGCTTTCTTT.

The V and J genes are TRBV5-1 and TRBJ2-7, with 12 bases that match TRBD2. The V gene end was trimmed by 4 bases and the J gene end by 3 bases; junction bases not matched to a gene: 5. CDR3 length equals 15 residues. CDR1 and CDR2 (germline): SGHRS, YFSETQ. The DNA of the CDR3 is TGCGCCAGCAGCGTCCGGACTAGCGGGAACTACGAGCAGTACTTC. Amino acid sequence: CASSVRTSGNYEQYF.

The V gene is TRBV30, the J gene TRBJ1-1, with D perhaps matching TRBD1 (5 bases). Trimming pared 1 base from V and 3 bases from J, leaving 6 bases between. CDR3 size: 12 residues. CDR1 is GTSNPN, CDR2 SVGIG, per germline (reference sequence). The CDR3 bases are TGTGCCTGGAGTGGGGGCTACACTGAAGCTTTCTTT. This codes for CAWSGGYTEAFF.

In this sample, this clone turned up once. The gene calls are TRBV7-6 and TRBJ1-2; the D is unclear. CDR3 length: 15 amino acids. Per the germline V gene, CDR1 is SGHVS and CDR2 is FNYEAQ. Trimming shortened V by 5 bases and J by 5 bases, and 18 bases separated the two germline ends. The CDR3 DNA sequence: TGTGCCAGCAGCCCCGCTCCGGGCAGTTTATATGGCTACACCTTC. Protein sequence: CASSPAPGSLYGYTF. The full variable domain, in which reference TRBV7-6 and TRBJ1-2 provide the parts outside the CDR3, is GAGVSQSPRYKVTKRGQDVALRCDPISGHVSLYWYRQALGQGPEFLTYFNYEAQQDKSGLPNDRFSAERPEGSISTLTIQRTEQRDSAMYRCASSPAPGSLYGYTFGSGTRLTVV.

The chain has TRBV5-1 and TRBJ1-1, with D possibly being TRBD1 (6 bases). Looked up from germline, CDR1 is SGHRS and CDR2 is YFSETQ. V was cut by 4 bases and J by 3 bases, with 13 bases left in between. This CDR3 is 14 amino acids long. CDR3 DNA sequence: TGCGCCAGCAGCCGGGGAGGGGGATACACTGAAGCTTTCTTT. Translating it yields CASSRGGGYTEAFF.

This clone was picked up one time. V gene TRBV10-3 combines with J gene TRBJ1-5; D call uncertain. Germline CDR1 reads ENHRY; CDR2 reads SYGVKD. Trimming stripped 6 bases from V and 1 base from J, with 4 bases between. The CDR3 consists of 12 residues. CDR3 bases: TGTGCCATCAGCAAGAGCAATCAGCCCCAGCATTTT. Its protein is CAISKSNQPQHF.

The J gene is TRBJ2-3, the V gene TRBV6-5; TRBD2 is a possible D gene (5 bases). Trimming took off 0 bases at V and 4 bases at J, with 14 bases between the two ends. Germline V lookup: CDR1 MNHEY, CDR2 SVGAGI. The CDR3 is 16 amino acids. The CDR3 DNA is TGTGCCAGCAGTTACTCGGCCCCGGGGTGGTCAGATACGCAGTATTTT. The encoded protein is CASSYSAPGWSDTQYF.

This clone was detected a few times. The chain couples TRBV27 to TRBJ1-2; D gene ambiguous. V shed 6 bases and J shed 2 bases, with 16 bases lying between them. CDR1 is MNHEY and CDR2 is SMNVEV in the germline V gene (reference sequence). This CDR3 has 15 amino acids. For the CDR3, the DNA is TGTGCCAGCAGCCGGAACACAGATCCGAACTATGGCTACACCTTC. This encodes CASSRNTDPNYGYTF.

Only one count was recorded for this clone. The J gene is TRBJ1-1, the V gene TRBV2; D is uncertain. The CDR3 totals 13 residues. Germline V gene lookup returns CDR1 SNHLY and CDR2 FYNNEI. Trimming stripped 6 bases from V and 3 bases from J, with 11 bases between. Here the CDR3 reads CASSVREDTEAFF. CDR3 DNA: TGTGCCAGCAGCGTTCGGGAGGACACTGAAGCTTTCTTT.

The chain is built from TRBV7-9 and TRBJ1-3, with 8 bases fitting TRBD1. CDR3 length equals 14 residues. The junction had 1 base not matched to a gene; V was cut back by 3 bases and J by 3 bases. The germline gives CDR1 SEHNR, CDR2 FQNEAQ (reference sequence). The CDR3 bases are TGTGCCAGCAGCTTCGACAGGGGTGGAAACACCATATATTTT. Encoded protein: CASSFDRGGNTIYF.

This chain joins TRBV9 and TRBJ1-2; no reliable D call. Germline V gene lookup returns CDR1 SGDLS and CDR2 YYNGEE. Trimming removed 0 bases from V and 4 bases from J, with 10 bases in between. The CDR3 spans 14 residues. This CDR3 is CASSVDGIFYGYTF. The DNA of the CDR3 is TGTGCCAGCAGCGTAGACGGAATCTTCTATGGCTACACCTTC.

The genes are TRBV6-5 and TRBJ1-6; maybe TRBD1 (6 bases). Germline V CDR1 and CDR2: MNHEY, SVGAGI. This CDR3 region has 15 residues. V gave up 5 bases and J gave up 10 bases, with 18 bases separating them. This chain's CDR3 is CASSTAQGHGSPLHF. CDR3 nucleotides: TGTGCCAGCAGTACAGCACAGGGCCATGGATCACCCCTCCACTTT.

This clone was seen once. The genes are TRBV30 and TRBJ1-5, with D possibly TRBD1 on 6 matching bases. The germline V and J ends were trimmed by 2 bases and 7 bases, with 12 bases remaining between them. Germline V gives CDR1 GTSNPN, CDR2 SVGIG (reference sequence). The CDR3 spans 13 residues. The CDR3 sequence: CAWSMQGLQPQHF. The CDR3 DNA is TGTGCCTGGAGTATGCAGGGGTTACAGCCCCAGCATTTT.

The V and J genes are TRBV28 and TRBJ2-5, with D perhaps matching TRBD2 (7 bases). Germline loops: CDR1 MDHEN, CDR2 SYDVKM. Trimming cost V 7 bases and J 5 bases, with 14 bases left between them. This CDR3 has 13 amino acids. Here the CDR3 DNA reads TGTGCCAGCAATTCGGGGGGCCGCGAGACCCAGTACTTC. It codes for CASNSGGRETQYF. The full variable domain, its missing parts supplied by reference TRBV28 and TRBJ2-5, is DVKVTQSSRYLVKRTGEKVFLECVQDMDHENMFWYRQDPGLGLRLIYFSYDVKMKEKGDIPEGYSVSREKKERFSLILESASTNQTSMYLCASNSGGRETQYFGPGTRLLVL.

This chain connects TRBV6-1 to TRBJ2-7; D is possibly TRBD2 (6 bases). V lost 8 bases and J 7 bases, leaving 21 bases between the germline ends. CDR3 length: 14 residues. Germline V gene lookup returns CDR1 MNHNS and CDR2 SASEGT. The CDR3 region is CASVVSVLEGEQYF. The CDR3 coding sequence is TGTGCCAGCGTGGTTTCCGTACTGGAGGGGGAGCAGTACTTC.

The V and J genes are TRBV27 and TRBJ2-7; D is unclear. Between the trimmed V and J ends, which lost 1 base and 7 bases, there was a span of 11 bases. Germline V gene lookup returns CDR1 MNHEY and CDR2 SMNVEV (reference sequence). CDR3 length: 13 residues. The CDR3 bases are TGTGCCAGCAGTTTATTGGAAGGTGGAGAGCAGTACTTC. This encodes CASSLLEGGEQYF.

The chain combines TRBV19 with TRBJ2-7; 8 bases agree with TRBD1. The CDR3 spans 15 residues. Germline trimming cut 10 bases from V and 3 bases from J; bases unmatched to any gene: 14. From germline, CDR1 is LNHDA and CDR2 SQIVND (reference sequence). This CDR3 is CATSPTGALYYEQYF. The CDR3 DNA reads TGTGCCACCTCCCCGACAGGGGCCCTCTACTACGAGCAGTACTTC.

The V gene is TRBV10-3, the J gene TRBJ2-3, with 9 bases lining up with TRBD2. V lost 0 bases to trimming and J lost 0 bases; unmatched junction nucleotides: 4. CDR1 is ENHRY and CDR2 is SYGVKD in the germline V gene. The CDR3 extends over 17 amino acids. The CDR3 DNA follows: TGTGCCATCAGTGAGTCCGGCGGGGGGGCTAGCACAGATACGCAGTATTTT. Translated, it gives CAISESGGGASTDTQYF.

This rearrangement joins TRBV5-4 to TRBJ2-6, with unresolved D. V was pared by 1 base and J by 0 bases, with 8 bases between. The CDR3 is made up of 16 amino acids. Germline CDR1 SGHNT, CDR2 YYREEE (reference sequence). CDR3 protein: CASSLTLSSGANVLTF. As DNA, the CDR3 is TGTGCCAGCAGCTTGACGCTTAGCTCTGGGGCCAACGTCCTGACTTTC.

The gene calls are TRBV18 and TRBJ1-1, with D unresolved. Trimming left V 3 bases short and J 5 bases short, with 10 bases between. The CDR3 is 13 amino acids. Germline CDR1 reads KGHSH; CDR2 reads LQKENI. For the CDR3, the DNA is TGTGCCAGCTCACCGGACGGGAGGACTGAAGCTTTCTTT. Residues: CASSPDGRTEAFF.

This clone has just a few counts. V and J are TRBV7-2 and TRBJ1-1, with TRBD1 matching over 9 bases. Germline CDR1 is SGHTA and CDR2 is FQGNSA. V shed 4 bases, J shed 9 bases, and the junction held 3 bases outside the gene matches. The CDR3 totals 12 residues. The CDR3 DNA sequence: TGTGCCAGCAGCTGGGGACAGGGCAAAGCTTTCTTT. Protein: CASSWGQGKAFF. Combining the CDR3 with reference TRBV7-2 and TRBJ1-1 gives the whole variable domain GAGVSQSPSNKVTEKGKDVELRCDPISGHTALYWYRQSLGQGLEFLIYFQGNSAPDKSGLPSDRFSAERTGGSVSTLTIQRTQQEDSAVYLCASSWGQGKAFFGQGTRLTVV.

There are a few counts of this clone. The gene calls are TRBV6-1 and TRBJ1-1; D call uncertain. The ends were cut back, 6 bases at V and 1 base at J, with 9 bases in the middle. Germline CDR1 MNHNS, CDR2 SASEGT. This CDR3 is built from 13 residues. The CDR3 region has the DNA TGTGCCAGCAGCTACAACAGGAACACTGAAGCTTTCTTT. Translated, it gives CASSYNRNTEAFF.

The chain recombines TRBV9 with TRBJ1-1; D might be TRBD1 (5 bases). Germline-derived CDR1 and CDR2 are SGDLS and YYNGEE. Trimming took 4 bases from V and 4 from J, leaving 14 bases between them. The CDR3 spans 14 residues. The CDR3 region has the DNA TGTGCCAGCAGCCCCGACGGTGGGGGCACTGAAGCTTTCTTT. Its translation is CASSPDGGGTEAFF.

This clone showed up just once. The chain has TRBV27 and TRBJ1-2, with a tentative D call TRBD1 (6 bases). CDR3 length: 15 residues. Looked up from germline, CDR1 is MNHEY and CDR2 is SMNVEV (reference sequence). V was trimmed by 3 bases and J by 3 bases, leaving 14 bases between them. The CDR3 is CASSLVGAGDYGYTF. DNA for the CDR3: TGTGCCAGCAGTTTGGTGGGGGCTGGGGACTATGGCTACACCTTC.

The chain combines TRBV7-9 with TRBJ1-3; D remains unclear. The CDR3 consists of 15 residues. The V gene's germline CDR1 is SEHNR and CDR2 FQNEAQ (reference sequence). The V end was cut by 3 bases, the J end by 0 bases, with 9 bases between. The CDR3 DNA sequence: TGTGCCAGCAGCTTGGGGTATAGCTCTGGAAACACCATATATTTT. It specifies CASSLGYSSGNTIYF.

The chain carries TRBV18 and TRBJ1-2; maybe TRBD1 (5 bases). The germline V gene encodes CDR1 KGHSH and CDR2 LQKENI. The CDR3 length is 13 residues. V gave up 4 bases and J gave up 6 bases, with 12 bases separating them. The CDR3, as DNA: TGTGCCAGCTCACGAATTGACAGCGATGGCTACACCTTC. Amino acid sequence: CASSRIDSDGYTF.

The chain employs TRBV7-2 and TRBJ1-6; perhaps TRBD1 as D (5 bases). V was trimmed by 2 bases and J by 6 bases, leaving 11 bases between them. Germline lookup yields CDR1 SGHTA and CDR2 FQGNSA. The CDR3 spans 15 residues. Here the CDR3 DNA reads TGTGCCAGCAGCTTACTAGGGGCGATTAATTCACCCCTCCACTTT. Amino acids: CASSLLGAINSPLHF.

The CDR3 DNA reads TGCGCCAGCAGCTTGGCTTTCGCGGGGGGGCCAGATTACGAGCAGTACTTC. Encoded protein: CASSLAFAGGPDYEQYF. V usage is TRBV5-1 and J usage is TRBJ2-7; 9 nucleotides match TRBD2. The length of the CDR3 is 17 residues. The germline V gene has CDR1 SGHRS and CDR2 YFSETQ. The trim removed 0 bases at V and 4 bases at J, leaving 11 bases unmatched.

The rearrangement uses TRBV15 and TRBJ1-2; the match to TRBD1 covers 11 bases. V was clipped by 6 bases and J by 10 bases; unmatched bases: 4. Germline assignment: CDR1 LNHNV and CDR2 YYDKDF (reference sequence). The CDR3 totals 12 residues. The CDR3 here is CATRGQGGFYTF. The DNA of the CDR3 is TGTGCCACCAGGGGACAGGGGGGCTTCTACACCTTC.